This T cell receptor (beta chain) emerged from a study of blood T cell repertoires in COVID-19. The assay was immunoSEQ multiplex PCR, and TCRdb's table has in-frame clones only and misses some. Here the sample spans 200,000 to 250,000 clones, about nine tenths being singletons. This clone occurred once. The CDR3 spans 15 residues. Per germline, CDR1 SEHNR and CDR2 FQNEAQ (reference sequence). J was trimmed by 1 base and V by 2 bases; bases with no gene match: 4. Seattle patients were enrolled while actively infected and followed longitudinally. Sequencing was done on a sample of peripheral blood. This sequence joins TRBV7-9 and TRBJ1-1; 7 bases fit TRBD1. The sequence came from a young man with COVID-19, enrolled during active disease. The DNA for the CDR3 is TGTGCCAGCAGCTTAAGGGGGCTAGGGAACACTGAAGCTTTCTTT. This encodes CASSLRGLGNTEAFF.